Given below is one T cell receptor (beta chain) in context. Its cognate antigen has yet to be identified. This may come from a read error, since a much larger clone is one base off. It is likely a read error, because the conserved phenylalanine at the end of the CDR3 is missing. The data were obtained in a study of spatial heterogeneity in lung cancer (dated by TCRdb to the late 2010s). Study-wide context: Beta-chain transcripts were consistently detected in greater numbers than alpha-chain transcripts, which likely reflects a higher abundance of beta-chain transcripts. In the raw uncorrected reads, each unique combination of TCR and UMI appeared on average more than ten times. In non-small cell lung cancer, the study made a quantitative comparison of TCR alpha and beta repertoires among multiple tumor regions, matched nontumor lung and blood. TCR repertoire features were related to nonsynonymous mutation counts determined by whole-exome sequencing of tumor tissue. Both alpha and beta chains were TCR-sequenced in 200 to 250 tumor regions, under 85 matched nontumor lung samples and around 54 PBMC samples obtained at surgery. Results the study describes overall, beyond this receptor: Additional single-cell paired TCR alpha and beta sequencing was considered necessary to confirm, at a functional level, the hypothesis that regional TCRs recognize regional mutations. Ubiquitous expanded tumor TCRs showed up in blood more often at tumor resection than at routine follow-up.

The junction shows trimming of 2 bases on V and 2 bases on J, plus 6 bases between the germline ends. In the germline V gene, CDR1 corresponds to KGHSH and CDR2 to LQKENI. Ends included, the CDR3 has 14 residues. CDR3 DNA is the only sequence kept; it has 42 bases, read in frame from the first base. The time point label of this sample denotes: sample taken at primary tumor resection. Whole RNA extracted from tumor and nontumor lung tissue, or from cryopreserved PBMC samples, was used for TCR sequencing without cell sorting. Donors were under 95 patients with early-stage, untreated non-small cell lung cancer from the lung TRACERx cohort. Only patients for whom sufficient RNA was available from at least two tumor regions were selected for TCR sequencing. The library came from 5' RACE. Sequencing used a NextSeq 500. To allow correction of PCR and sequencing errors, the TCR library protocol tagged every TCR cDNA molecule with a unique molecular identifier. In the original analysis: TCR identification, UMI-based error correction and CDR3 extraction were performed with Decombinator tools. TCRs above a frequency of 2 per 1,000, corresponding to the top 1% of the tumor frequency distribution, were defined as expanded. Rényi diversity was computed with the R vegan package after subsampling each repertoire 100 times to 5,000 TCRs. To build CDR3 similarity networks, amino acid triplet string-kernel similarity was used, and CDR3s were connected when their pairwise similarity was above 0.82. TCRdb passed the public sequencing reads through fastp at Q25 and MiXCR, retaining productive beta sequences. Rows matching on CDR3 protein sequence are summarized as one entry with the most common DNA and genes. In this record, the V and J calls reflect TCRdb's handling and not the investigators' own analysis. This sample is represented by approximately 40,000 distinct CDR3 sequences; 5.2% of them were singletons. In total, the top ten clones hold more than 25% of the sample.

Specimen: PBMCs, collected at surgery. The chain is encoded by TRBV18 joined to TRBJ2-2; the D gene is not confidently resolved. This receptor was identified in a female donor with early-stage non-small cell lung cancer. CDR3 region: CASSPGVNTGELFV. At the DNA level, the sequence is TGTGCCAGCTCACCAGGCGTTAACACCGGGGAGCTGTTTGTT.